The rows below give T cell receptor beta chains drawn from one sample of a study of T cell responses to AZD1222 COVID-19 vaccine. TCRdb's copy holds only in-frame clones and misses some; the assay was immunoSEQ multiplex PCR. The sample contains over 110,000 clones, about 93% of which appear only once. The sample consisted of peripheral blood, taken on day 0 of AZD1222 vaccination. The receptors stem from an adult in good health. CDR3s include the opening cysteine and the closing phenylalanine or tryptophan. A D gene is named only where the DNA matches it firmly. Clone size, where shown, is once, few, many, or a class for clones that have expanded.

>TRBD2|TRBJ2-7|TRBV30|-
TGTGCCTGGGCTCGGGGGGGAAGCTCCTACGAGCAGTACTTC
CAWARGGSSYEQYF
>-|TRBJ1-2|TRBV18|-
TGTGCCAGCTCACCAGTTTCGGATGGCTACACCTTC
CASSPVSDGYTF
>-|TRBJ2-7|TRBV5-1|once
TGCGCCAGCAGCTTGGCATTGTCTAGCGCCTACGAGCAGTACTTC
CASSLALSSAYEQYF
>TRBD1|TRBJ2-7|TRBV7-9|-
TGTGCCAGCAGCAGGGGGCCTGCCTACGAGCAGTACTTC
CASSRGPAYEQYF
>-|TRBJ2-7|TRBV2|-
TGTGCCAGCTGCGACGTTCGGTACGCCTCCTACGAGCAGTACTTC
CASCDVRYASYEQYF
>TRBD2|TRBJ2-7|TRBV11-2|-
TGTGCCAGCAGCCCTTCTCTAGCGGGGAAGTTGAACGAGCAGTACTTC
CASSPSLAGKLNEQYF
>-|TRBJ2-2|TRBV4-3|once
TGCGCCAGCAGCCAAGATCACAGGGGGAGGGGGTCAGCCGGGGAGCTGTTTTTT
CASSQDHRGRGSAGELFF
>TRBD1|TRBJ1-1|TRBV19|-
TGTGCCAGTAGCCACAGGGGGCCAAACACTGAAGCTTTCTTT
CASSHRGPNTEAFF
>-|TRBJ2-5|TRBV20-1|-
TGCAGTGCTAGTCGGGCTCAAGAGACCCAGTACTTC
CSASRAQETQYF
>-|TRBJ2-3|TRBV7-9|-
TGTGCCAGCAGCTTAGCTCCAGATACGCAGTATTTT
CASSLAPDTQYF
>-|TRBJ2-2|TRBV19|once
TGTGCCAGTCGCGTGGGCCCGACGAACACCGGGGAGCTGTTTTTT
CASRVGPTNTGELFF
>-|TRBJ2-7|TRBV2|-
TGTGCCAGCAGGACGGAAGGATACGAGCAGTACTTC
CASRTEGYEQYF
>TRBD1|TRBJ1-1|TRBV29-1|-
TGCAGCGTCCACAGGGGCCAGGGGGACACTGAAGCTTTCTTT
CSVHRGQGDTEAFF
>TRBD2|TRBJ2-7|TRBV2|-
TGTGCCAGCAGGAACGGGAGGGCCTCCTACGAGCAGTACTTC
CASRNGRASYEQYF
>TRBD1|TRBJ1-1|TRBV27|-
TGTGCCAGCTCCCAGCGGAGGGGGCCGGCGAACACTGAAGCTTTCTTT
CASSQRRGPANTEAFF
>-|TRBJ1-1|TRBV2|-
TGTGCCAGCAGATGGGGACAGAACACTGAAGCTTTCTTT
CASRWGQNTEAFF
>-|TRBJ1-5|TRBV7-9|-
TGTGCCAGCAGCCCGGGTCAGCCCCAGCATTTT
CASSPGQPQHF
>TRBD2|TRBJ2-5|TRBV5-1|-
TGCGCCAGCAGCTTGGTGGGGGGGCAAGAGACCCAGTACTTC
CASSLVGGQETQYF
>-|TRBJ2-7|TRBV4-3|few
TGCGCCAGCAGCCAAGAGGCAGGTCCCTGGGTTTACGAGCAGTACTTC
CASSQEAGPWVYEQYF
>TRBD2|TRBJ2-7|TRBV4-1|-
TGCGCCAGCAGCCAAGTAGGGACTAGCGGGCTCTACGAGCAGTACTTC
CASSQVGTSGLYEQYF
>TRBD1|TRBJ1-1|TRBV29-1|once
TGCAGCGTTGGGCAGGGGGTCATGAACACTGAAGCTTTCTTT
CSVGQGVMNTEAFF
>-|TRBJ1-2|TRBV18|-
TGTGCCAGCTCATCCGGGGAAAACTATGGCTACACCTTC
CASSSGENYGYTF
>TRBD2|TRBJ2-1|TRBV7-3|-
TGTGCCAGCAGCACGGGACTAGCGGGTTCCTACAATGAGCAGTTCTTC
CASSTGLAGSYNEQFF
>-|TRBJ1-1|TRBV4-1|-
TGCGCCAGCAGCCCGAGGGGGGCCGCGAACACTGAAGCTTTCTTT
CASSPRGAANTEAFF
>-|TRBJ1-2|TRBV18|-
TGTGCCAGCTCACTTCAGACAGGCAGCTACACCTTC
CASSLQTGSYTF
>TRBD1|TRBJ1-6|TRBV19|-
TGTGCCAGTAGTGGTGGACAGGGGAACAATTCACCCCTCCACTTT
CASSGGQGNNSPLHF
>-|TRBJ2-3|TRBV7-2|-
TGTGCCAGCAGCTCTCCCCCAGATACGCAGTATTTT
CASSSPPDTQYF
>TRBD2|TRBJ2-7|TRBV30|-
TGTGCCTGGAGTGTAGAGGGTAGCGGGGCGGGGCGGTCCGAGCAGTACTTC
CAWSVEGSGAGRSEQYF
>-|TRBJ1-5|TRBV13|-
TGTGCCAGCAGCTTAGGGCCTGCACGGGGTCTTCAGCCCCAGCATTTT
CASSLGPARGLQPQHF
>-|TRBJ1-4|TRBV20-1|-
TGCAGTGCTAGTAGGGCTTTGGATGAAAAACTGTTTTTT
CSASRALDEKLFF
>-|TRBJ1-2|TRBV7-2|-
TGTGCCAGCAGCTTATCGGTCGGAAAGTGGGCTAACTATGGCTACACCTTC
CASSLSVGKWANYGYTF
>TRBD2|TRBJ2-5|TRBV19|once
TGTGCCAGTAGTATGGGGACCGGGGAGGGGAAGACCCAGTACTTC
CASSMGTGEGKTQYF
>TRBD1|TRBJ1-5|TRBV29-1|-
TGCAGCGTTAGGGACAGGGGATCGGGTCAGCCCCAGCATTTT
CSVRDRGSGQPQHF
>-|TRBJ2-7|TRBV19|-
TGTGCCAGTAGTATAGGAGCATACGAGCAGTACTTC
CASSIGAYEQYF
>-|TRBJ2-1|TRBV11-2|-
TGTGCCAGCAGTTTGGGGGAGACGCTTGGGCAGTTCTTC
CASSLGETLGQFF
>TRBD1|TRBJ2-1|TRBV7-8|-
TGTGCCAGCAGCTTAGGACAGGGGGGTAGCAATGAGCAGTTCTTC
CASSLGQGGSNEQFF
>TRBD1|TRBJ2-4|TRBV2|-
TGTGCCAGCAGTGATCGACAGGGACAAAACATTCAGTACTTC
CASSDRQGQNIQYF
>TRBD1|TRBJ2-7|TRBV19|-
TGTGCCAGTAGTACCCTCTTCCCGGGACAGGGAGGACTAGTCTACGAGCAGTACTTC
CASSTLFPGQGGLVYEQYF
>TRBD2|TRBJ2-3|TRBV30|-
TGTGCCTGGAGCGCCGGAACTAGCGGGAATATGGATACGCAGTATTTT
CAWSAGTSGNMDTQYF